The TCR beta chain described here comes from a study of OX40 agonist ivuxolimab in advanced cancers. At the level of the study: An anti-OX40 (CD134) antibody with agonistic activity, ivuxolimab, was administered to patients. Six ivuxolimab dose levels, 0.01 to 10 mg/kg, were given intravenously every 2 weeks.

There are 13 residues in the CDR3. Germline CDR1 MDHEN, CDR2 SYDVKM. V lost 8 bases and J lost 2, with 10 bases in between. Turning to this clone: Additional DNA sequences in this sample encode the identical CDR3.

Assay used: immunoSEQ multiplex PCR; TCRdb lists only in-frame clones, some missing. This sample carries about 100,000 clones, 94% of them seen once, and the ten largest clones take around 0.17%. The source is an adult with an advanced solid tumor such as melanoma, head and neck, liver or kidney cancer. The chain recombines TRBV28 with TRBJ1-5, with a possible D match to TRBD1 (5 bases). Specimen: CD4+ or CD8+ T cells sorted from blood, collected in a trial of the OX40 agonist ivuxolimab. CDR3 nucleotide sequence: TGTGCCAGCCAGGGTGGTGGCAATCAGCCCCAGCATTTT. Its protein product is CASQGGGNQPQHF.